Reported below is one TCR beta chain. The CDR3 sequence is 14 residues long. V gave up 7 bases and J gave up 2 bases, with 15 bases separating them. Germline-derived CDR1 and CDR2 are SGHAT and FQNNGV. This sample was taken from a study of cytomegalovirus exposure and HLA in healthy donors. It was with 60 Vbeta and 13 Jbeta primers that the PCR ran. Profiling relied on immunoSEQ multiplex PCR, and the TCRdb table lists in-frame clones only, not all of them. Of roughly 150,000 clones listed, about three quarters are singletons. The gene calls are TRBV11-2 and TRBJ2-7; D uncertain. Sequencing used PBMCs. The sequence was collected from a man aged 18 to 30 in good health and CMV-seronegative. The CDR3: CASTRGGSPYEQYF. CDR3 nucleotide sequence: TGTGCCAGCACCCGAGGTGGTTCCCCCTACGAGCAGTACTTC. Variable domain in full (rest from reference TRBV11-2 and TRBJ2-7): EAGVAQSPRYKIIEKRQSVAFWCNPISGHATLYWYQQILGQGPKLLIQFQNNGVVDDSQLPKDRFSAERLKGVDSTLKIQPAKLEDSAVYLCASTRGGSPYEQYFGPGTRLTVT.